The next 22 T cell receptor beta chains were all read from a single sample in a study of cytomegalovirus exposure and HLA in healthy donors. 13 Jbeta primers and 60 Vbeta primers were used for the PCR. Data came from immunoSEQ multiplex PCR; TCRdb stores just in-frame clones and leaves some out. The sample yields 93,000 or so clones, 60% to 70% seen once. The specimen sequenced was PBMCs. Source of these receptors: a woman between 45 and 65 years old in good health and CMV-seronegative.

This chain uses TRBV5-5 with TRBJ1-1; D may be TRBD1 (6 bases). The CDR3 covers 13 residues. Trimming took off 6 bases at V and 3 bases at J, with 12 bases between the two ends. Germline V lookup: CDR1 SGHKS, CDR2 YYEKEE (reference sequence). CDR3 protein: CASNLQGYTEAFF. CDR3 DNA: TGTGCCAGCAACTTACAGGGCTACACTGAAGCTTTCTTT.

The CDR3 DNA reads as TGTGCCAGCAGCTTAACAGGCGGGAGGAGTTTTGAGACCCAGTACTTC. Residues: CASSLTGGRSFETQYF. The J gene is TRBJ2-5, the V gene TRBV7-2, with TRBD2 matching 8 bases. The V segment lost 2 bases and the J segment 5 bases; nucleotides outside the gene matches: 10. The CDR3 is made up of 16 amino acids. The germline gives CDR1 SGHTA, CDR2 FQGNSA.

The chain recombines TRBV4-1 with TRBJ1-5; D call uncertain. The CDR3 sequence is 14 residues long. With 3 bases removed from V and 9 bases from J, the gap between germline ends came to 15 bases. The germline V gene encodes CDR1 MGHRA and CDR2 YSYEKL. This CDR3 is CASSQGRLVSPQHF. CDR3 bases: TGCGCCAGCAGCCAGGGCCGTTTAGTATCGCCCCAGCATTTT.

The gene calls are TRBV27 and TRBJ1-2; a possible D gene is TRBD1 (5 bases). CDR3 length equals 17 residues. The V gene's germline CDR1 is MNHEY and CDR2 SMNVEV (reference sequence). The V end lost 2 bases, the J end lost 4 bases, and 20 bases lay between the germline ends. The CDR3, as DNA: TGTGCCAGCAGTTTAAAGCCCAGTACGGACACATTCTATGGCTACACCTTC. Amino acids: CASSLKPSTDTFYGYTF.

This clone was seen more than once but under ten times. CDR3 sequence: CASSYSAGNNEQFF. CDR3 DNA sequence: TGTGCCAGCAGTTACTCGGCGGGAAACAATGAGCAGTTCTTC. The chain is built from TRBV6-6 and TRBJ2-1, with D possibly matching TRBD2 (6 bases). This CDR3 spans 14 amino acids. The ends were cut back, 0 bases at V and 5 bases at J, with 8 bases in the middle. The germline CDR1 and CDR2 sequences are MNHNY and SVGAGI (reference sequence).

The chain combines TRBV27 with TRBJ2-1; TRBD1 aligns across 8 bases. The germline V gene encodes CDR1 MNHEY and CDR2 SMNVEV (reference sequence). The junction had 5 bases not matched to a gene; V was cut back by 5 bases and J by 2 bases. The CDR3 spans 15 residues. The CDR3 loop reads CASSAQGAAYNEQFF. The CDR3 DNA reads TGTGCCAGCAGTGCGCAGGGGGCAGCCTACAATGAGCAGTTCTTC.

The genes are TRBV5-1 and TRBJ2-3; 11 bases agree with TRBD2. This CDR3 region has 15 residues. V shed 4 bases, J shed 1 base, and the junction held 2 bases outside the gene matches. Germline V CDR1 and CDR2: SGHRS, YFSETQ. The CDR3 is CASSPGLAGTDTQYF. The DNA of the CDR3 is TGCGCCAGCAGCCCGGGACTAGCGGGCACAGATACGCAGTATTTT.

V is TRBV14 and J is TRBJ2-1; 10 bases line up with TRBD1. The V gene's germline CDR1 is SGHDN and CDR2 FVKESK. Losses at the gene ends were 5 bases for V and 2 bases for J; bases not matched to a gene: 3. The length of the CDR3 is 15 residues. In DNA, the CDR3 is TGTGCCAGCAGCGCGGGACAGGGGACCTACAATGAGCAGTTCTTC. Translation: CASSAGQGTYNEQFF.

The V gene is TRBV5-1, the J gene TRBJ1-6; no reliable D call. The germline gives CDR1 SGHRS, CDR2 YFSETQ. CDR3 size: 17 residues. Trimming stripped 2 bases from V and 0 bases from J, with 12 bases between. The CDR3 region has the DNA TGCGCCAGCAGCTTCAGCGGTTCCAGCTCCTATAATTCACCCCTCCACTTT. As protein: CASSFSGSSSYNSPLHF.

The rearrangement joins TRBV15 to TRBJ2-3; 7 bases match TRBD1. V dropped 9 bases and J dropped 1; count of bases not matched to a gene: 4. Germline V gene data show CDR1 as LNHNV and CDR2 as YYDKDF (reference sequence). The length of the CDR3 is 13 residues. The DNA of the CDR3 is TGTGCCACGGCTACAGGGGGCACAGATACGCAGTATTTT. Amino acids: CATATGGTDTQYF.

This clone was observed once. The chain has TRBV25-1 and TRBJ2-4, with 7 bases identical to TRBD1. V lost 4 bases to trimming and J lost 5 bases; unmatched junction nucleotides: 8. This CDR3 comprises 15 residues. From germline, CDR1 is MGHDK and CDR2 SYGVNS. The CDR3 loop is CASSGPGTAQNIQYF. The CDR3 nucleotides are TGTGCCAGCAGTGGACCCGGGACAGCGCAAAACATTCAGTACTTC.

CDR3 in amino acids: CASSLNREEQFF. CDR3 bases: TGTGCCAGCAGCTTAAACAGGGAAGAGCAGTTCTTC. The chain recombines TRBV7-9 with TRBJ2-1, with TRBD1 as a possible D gene (6 bases). This CDR3 comprises 12 residues. Germline values: CDR1 SEHNR, CDR2 FQNEAQ (reference sequence). Between the trimmed V and J ends, which lost 2 bases and 10 bases, there was a span of 9 bases.

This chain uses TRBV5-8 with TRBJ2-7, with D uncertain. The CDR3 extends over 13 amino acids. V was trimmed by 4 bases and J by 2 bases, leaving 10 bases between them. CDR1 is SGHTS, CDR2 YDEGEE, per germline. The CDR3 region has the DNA TGTGCCAGCAGCCAATTAACAGCCTACGAGCAGTACTTC. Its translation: CASSQLTAYEQYF.

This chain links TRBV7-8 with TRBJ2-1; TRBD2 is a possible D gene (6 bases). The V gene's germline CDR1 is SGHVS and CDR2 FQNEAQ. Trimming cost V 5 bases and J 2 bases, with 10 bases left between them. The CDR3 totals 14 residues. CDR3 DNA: TGTGCCAGCAGCCGGGGGTTGACCTACAATGAGCAGTTCTTC. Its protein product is CASSRGLTYNEQFF.

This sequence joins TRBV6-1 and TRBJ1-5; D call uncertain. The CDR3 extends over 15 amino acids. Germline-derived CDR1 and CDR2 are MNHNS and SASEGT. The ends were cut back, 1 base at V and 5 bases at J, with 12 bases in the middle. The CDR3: CASSEEGGIHQPQHF. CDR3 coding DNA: TGTGCCAGCAGTGAAGAGGGAGGGATCCATCAGCCCCAGCATTTT.

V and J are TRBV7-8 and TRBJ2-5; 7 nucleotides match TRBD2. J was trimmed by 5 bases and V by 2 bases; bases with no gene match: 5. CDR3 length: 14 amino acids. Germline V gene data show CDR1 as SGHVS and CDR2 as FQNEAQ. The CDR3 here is CASSLLLAPETQYF. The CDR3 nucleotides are TGTGCCAGCAGCTTACTACTAGCGCCGGAGACCCAGTACTTC.

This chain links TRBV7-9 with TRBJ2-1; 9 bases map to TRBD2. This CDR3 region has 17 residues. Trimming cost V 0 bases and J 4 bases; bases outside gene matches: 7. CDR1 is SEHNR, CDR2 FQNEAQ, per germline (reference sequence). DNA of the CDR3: TGTGCCAGCAGCTTAGCCCAAGGGACTAGCAGATACAATGAGCAGTTCTTC. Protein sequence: CASSLAQGTSRYNEQFF.

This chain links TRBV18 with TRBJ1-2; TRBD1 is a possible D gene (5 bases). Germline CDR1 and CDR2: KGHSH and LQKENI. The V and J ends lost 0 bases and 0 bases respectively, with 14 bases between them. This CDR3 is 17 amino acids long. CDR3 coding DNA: TGTGCCAGCTCACCACCGATGGGGCGGGGTCCTAACTATGGCTACACCTTC. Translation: CASSPPMGRGPNYGYTF. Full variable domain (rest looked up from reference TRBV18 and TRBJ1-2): NAGVMQNPRHLVRRRGQEARLRCSPMKGHSHVYWYRQLPEEGLKFMVYLQKENIIDESGMPKERFSAEFPKEGPSILRIQQVVRGDSAAYFCASSPPMGRGPNYGYTFGSGTRLTVV.

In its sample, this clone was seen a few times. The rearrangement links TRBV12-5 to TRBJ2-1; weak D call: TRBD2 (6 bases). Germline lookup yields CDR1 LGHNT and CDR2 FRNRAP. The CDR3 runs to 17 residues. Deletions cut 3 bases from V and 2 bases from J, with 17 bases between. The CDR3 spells CASGFQTSRGTYNEQFF. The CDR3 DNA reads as TGTGCTAGTGGTTTCCAGACTAGTAGGGGTACCTACAATGAGCAGTTCTTC.

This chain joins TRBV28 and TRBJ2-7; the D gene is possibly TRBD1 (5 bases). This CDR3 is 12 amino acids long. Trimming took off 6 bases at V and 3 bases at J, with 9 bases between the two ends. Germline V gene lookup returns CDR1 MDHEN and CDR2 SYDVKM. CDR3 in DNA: TGTGCCAGCAGCCTAACAGGCTACGAGCAGTACTTC. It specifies CASSLTGYEQYF.

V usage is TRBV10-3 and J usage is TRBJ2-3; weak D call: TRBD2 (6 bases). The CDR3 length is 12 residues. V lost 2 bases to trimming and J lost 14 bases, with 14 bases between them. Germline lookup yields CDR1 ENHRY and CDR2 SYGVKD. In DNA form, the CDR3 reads TGTGCCATCAGTGAGGGGGTTGCTAGCGCGTATTTT. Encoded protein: CAISEGVASAYF.

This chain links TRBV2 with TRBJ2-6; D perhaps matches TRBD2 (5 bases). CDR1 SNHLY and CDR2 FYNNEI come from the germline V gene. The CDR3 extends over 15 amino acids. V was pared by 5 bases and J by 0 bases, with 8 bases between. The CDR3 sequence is CASSRRSSGANVLTF. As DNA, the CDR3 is TGTGCCAGCAGTCGGAGGAGCTCTGGGGCCAACGTCCTGACTTTC.